The TCR beta chain described here comes from a study of blood T cell repertoires in COVID-19. V lost 3 bases and J lost 5; bases outside the gene matches: 0. CDR3 size: 12 residues. The germline V gene encodes CDR1 MDHEN and CDR2 SYDVKM. This clone has more than one count but fewer than ten. Assay used: immunoSEQ multiplex PCR; TCRdb lists only in-frame clones, some missing. The repertoire has around 130,000 clones, 77% of them found once; the top ten carry roughly 20%. This TCR came from a man older than 75 with acute or convalescent COVID-19. V and J are TRBV28 and TRBJ1-1, with 7 bases identical to TRBD1. The sequencing sample was made of peripheral blood. This CDR3 is CASSFRGTEAFF. DNA for the CDR3: TGTGCCAGCAGTTTCAGGGGGACTGAAGCTTTCTTT.